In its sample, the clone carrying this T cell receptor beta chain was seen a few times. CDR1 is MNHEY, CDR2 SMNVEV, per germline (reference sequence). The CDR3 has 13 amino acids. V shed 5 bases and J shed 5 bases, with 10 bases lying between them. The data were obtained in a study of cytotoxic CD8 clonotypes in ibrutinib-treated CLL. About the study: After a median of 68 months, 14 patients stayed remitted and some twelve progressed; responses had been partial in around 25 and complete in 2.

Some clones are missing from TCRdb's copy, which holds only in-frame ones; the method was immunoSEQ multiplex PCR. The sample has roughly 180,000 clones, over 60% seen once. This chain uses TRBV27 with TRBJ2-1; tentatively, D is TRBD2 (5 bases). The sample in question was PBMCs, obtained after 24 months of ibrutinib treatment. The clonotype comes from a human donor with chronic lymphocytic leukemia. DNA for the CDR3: TGTGCCAGCAGTCGGGGTCCCCACAATGAGCAGTTCTTC. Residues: CASSRGPHNEQFF.